Following are 25 T cell receptor beta chains from one sample sequenced in a study of T cells in localized non-small cell lung cancer. Profiling relied on immunoSEQ multiplex PCR, and the TCRdb table lists in-frame clones only, not all of them. The sample shows approximately 140,000 clones, approximately 88% of them seen only once. This sample comprised peripheral blood, obtained before any cancer treatment. All receptors come from an older female donor with stage I lung adenocarcinoma.

This sequence joins TRBV27 and TRBJ2-7; 8 positions match TRBD1. CDR3 length: 14 amino acids. The V gene end was trimmed by 5 bases and the J gene end by 6 bases; junction bases not matched to a gene: 9. Per the germline V gene, CDR1 is MNHEY and CDR2 is SMNVEV (reference sequence). The CDR3 sequence is CASSPWTGYREQYF. The CDR3 nucleotides are TGTGCCAGCAGTCCGTGGACAGGGTACCGCGAGCAGTACTTC.

The chain carries TRBV25-1 and TRBJ1-2, with D hard to call. Germline assignment: CDR1 MGHDK and CDR2 SYGVNS. V lost 8 bases, J lost 4 bases, and 8 bases lay in between. The CDR3 runs to 11 residues. This CDR3 reads CASLDSYGYTF. The CDR3, as DNA: TGTGCCAGCCTCGATAGCTATGGCTACACCTTC.

This chain uses TRBV28 with TRBJ1-3; D unresolved. Germline V CDR1 and CDR2: MDHEN, SYDVKM. With 5 bases removed from V and 10 bases from J, the gap between germline ends came to 21 bases. This CDR3 is 15 amino acids long. The CDR3: CASSAPGIASRTIYF. The CDR3 coding sequence is TGTGCCAGCAGTGCCCCTGGCATCGCCTCGAGGACCATATATTTT.

The chain employs TRBV7-6 and TRBJ2-3; tentatively, D is TRBD1 or TRBD2 (5 bases each). The germline V gene encodes CDR1 SGHVS and CDR2 FNYEAQ. This CDR3 region has 15 residues. Deletions cut 1 base from V and 3 bases from J, with 11 bases between. The CDR3 coding sequence is TGTGCCAGCAGCTTAGGAACGGGGCGAACAGATACGCAGTATTTT. Translated, it gives CASSLGTGRTDTQYF.

The J gene is TRBJ2-3, the V gene TRBV9, with 9 bases fitting TRBD2. The ends lost 0 bases at V and 3 bases at J; junction bases unmatched: 5. The CDR3 runs to 16 residues. The germline CDR1 and CDR2 sequences are SGDLS and YYNGEE. The CDR3 sequence is CASSVDVSGRTDTQYF. CDR3 in DNA: TGTGCCAGCAGCGTAGATGTTAGCGGGAGAACAGATACGCAGTATTTT.

This chain joins TRBV14 and TRBJ1-2; TRBD1 is a possible D gene (6 bases). Between the trimmed V and J ends, which lost 0 bases and 5 bases, there was a span of 10 bases. There are 14 residues in the CDR3. CDR1 and CDR2 (germline): SGHDN, FVKESK. CDR3 coding DNA: TGTGCCAGCAGCCAAGATCCCCAGGGGTATGGCTACACCTTC. Translating gives CASSQDPQGYGYTF.

The rearrangement joins TRBV7-8 to TRBJ2-3; TRBD2 matches at 9 bases. Per germline, CDR1 SGHVS and CDR2 FQNEAQ. The length of the CDR3 is 16 residues. Trimming at V came to 6 bases and at J to 2 bases, leaving 9 bases not matched to a gene. CDR3 sequence: CASRKAGGPPTDTQYF. CDR3 nucleotides: TGTGCCAGCAGAAAAGCGGGAGGTCCCCCCACAGATACGCAGTATTTT.

The CDR3 DNA is TGTGCCAGCCCTTCAGCGACAGGGGAGTTCTTC. This gives the protein CASPSATGEFF. The J gene is TRBJ2-1, the V gene TRBV28, with 8 positions matching TRBD1. There are 11 residues in the CDR3. Per the germline V gene, CDR1 is MDHEN and CDR2 is SYDVKM. V lost 8 bases and J lost 14; bases outside the gene matches: 8.

The rearrangement joins TRBV15 to TRBJ2-1, with 7 bases fitting TRBD2. In germline, CDR1 is LNHNV, CDR2 YYDKDF (reference sequence). Trimming removed 0 bases from V and 4 bases from J; junction bases left unmatched: 21. This CDR3 comprises 21 residues. Here the CDR3 reads CATSRDGGRLAEIPRYNEQFF. Written as DNA, the CDR3 is TGTGCCACCAGCAGAGATGGGGGTAGGCTAGCGGAAATTCCCAGATACAATGAGCAGTTCTTC. The variable domain in full, completed from reference TRBV15 and TRBJ2-1, reads DAMVIQNPRYQVTQFGKPVTLSCSQTLNHNVMYWYQQKSSQAPKLLFHYYDKDFNNEADTPDNFQSRRPNTSFCFLDIRSPGLGDTAMYLCATSRDGGRLAEIPRYNEQFFGPGTRLTVL.

The rearrangement joins TRBV5-1 to TRBJ2-5; TRBD2 matches 15 bases. Germline CDR1 SGHRS, CDR2 YFSETQ. V shed 4 bases and J 1 base; nucleotides not matched to a gene: 2. The CDR3 extends over 16 amino acids. The CDR3 is CASSQGLAGGQETQYF. The CDR3 DNA is TGCGCCAGCAGCCAGGGACTAGCGGGAGGCCAAGAGACCCAGTACTTC.

The V call is TRBV7-9, the J call TRBJ2-3; D not certain. V lost 5 bases, J lost 6 bases, and 15 bases lay in between. The V gene's germline CDR1 is SEHNR and CDR2 FQNEAQ (reference sequence). The CDR3 runs 14 residues. The CDR3 DNA follows: TGTGCCAGCAGCCTGAGACTCACAACGGATACGCAGTATTTT. It encodes CASSLRLTTDTQYF.

The rearrangement links TRBV11-2 to TRBJ2-3; D assignment may be TRBD1 or TRBD2 (6 bases each). Germline CDR1 and CDR2: SGHAT and FQNNGV. The CDR3 sequence is 15 residues long. Trimming cost V 3 bases and J 2 bases, with 12 bases left between them. The CDR3 loop is CASSLWGADTDTQYF. CDR3 sequence (DNA): TGTGCCAGCAGCTTGTGGGGGGCGGACACAGATACGCAGTATTTT.

The sample holds a few counts of this clone. V is TRBV28 and J is TRBJ1-5; 7 nucleotides line up with TRBD1. Germline loops: CDR1 MDHEN, CDR2 SYDVKM. This CDR3 is 14 amino acids long. The junction had 6 bases not matched to a gene; V was cut back by 7 bases and J by 3 bases. CDR3 DNA: TGTGCCAGCACCCCGGGACAGCACAATCAGCCCCAGCATTTT. This codes for CASTPGQHNQPQHF.

This chain uses TRBV2 with TRBJ2-7, with D maybe TRBD2 (5 bases). This CDR3 comprises 13 residues. V was trimmed by 4 bases and J by 3 bases, leaving 10 bases between them. The germline gives CDR1 SNHLY, CDR2 FYNNEI. The CDR3 nucleotides are TGTGCCAGCAGTGTGTCTGGAGGCTACGAGCAGTACTTC. Protein: CASSVSGGYEQYF.

The chain joins TRBV5-1 to TRBJ2-7, with 7 bases fitting TRBD1. The J segment lost 2 bases and the V segment lost 1 base, leaving 3 bases of the junction unmatched. The CDR3 length is 14 residues. Germline V gene sequence: CDR1 SGHRS, CDR2 YFSETQ. The CDR3 spells CASSLIGTAYEQYF. The CDR3 DNA follows: TGCGCCAGCAGCTTGATCGGGACAGCCTACGAGCAGTACTTC.

V is TRBV5-6 and J is TRBJ2-5; 8 bases map to TRBD2. This CDR3 has 14 residues. V gave up 0 bases and J gave up 3 bases; unmatched junction bases: 1. Germline loops: CDR1 SGHDT, CDR2 YYEEEE. The CDR3 sequence: CASSLGGLEETQYF. The CDR3 coding sequence is TGTGCCAGCAGCTTGGGGGGACTAGAAGAGACCCAGTACTTC.

V is TRBV11-3 and J is TRBJ1-2, with D maybe TRBD1 (6 bases). This CDR3 has 13 residues. Deletions cut 6 bases from V and 6 bases from J, with 14 bases between. Germline V gene data show CDR1 as SGHNT and CDR2 as YENEEA. DNA of the CDR3: TGTGCCAGCAGTACAGGGTCAGGAGATGGCTACACCTTC. Protein sequence: CASSTGSGDGYTF. Supplemented by reference TRBV11-3 and TRBJ1-2, the full variable domain reads EAGVVQSPRYKIIEKKQPVAFWCNPISGHNTLYWYLQNLGQGPELLIRYENEEAVDDSQLPKDRFSAERLKGVDSTLKIQPAELGDSAVYLCASSTGSGDGYTFGSGTRLTVV.

This clone was counted only a few times. The same CDR3 also results from other DNA sequences found in this sample. This chain joins TRBV15 and TRBJ2-1; 8 bases fit TRBD2. The germline V gene encodes CDR1 LNHNV and CDR2 YYDKDF (reference sequence). The CDR3 covers 16 residues. V gave up 5 bases and J gave up 0 bases; unmatched junction bases: 6. CDR3 sequence reads: CATSGERESSYNEQFF. CDR3 DNA sequence: TGTGCCACCAGCGGTGAGCGGGAGAGCTCCTACAATGAGCAGTTCTTC.

This clone was seen only once. This chain joins TRBV14 and TRBJ2-5, with a possible D match to TRBD2 (5 bases). Trimming left V 1 base short and J 9 bases short, with 18 bases between. Germline V gene lookup returns CDR1 SGHDN and CDR2 FVKESK. The CDR3 covers 15 residues. This chain's CDR3 is CASSQGTFRQGAQYF. The CDR3 coding sequence is TGTGCCAGCAGCCAAGGGACTTTCCGCCAAGGCGCCCAGTACTTC. The variable domain in full, completed from reference TRBV14 and TRBJ2-5, reads EAGVTQFPSHSVIEKGQTVTLRCDPISGHDNLYWYRRVMGKEIKFLLHFVKESKQDESGMPNNRFLAERTGGTYSTLKVQPAELEDSGVYFCASSQGTFRQGAQYFGPGTRLLVL.

The rearrangement uses TRBV28 and TRBJ1-1; 9 positions match TRBD1. The CDR3 loop spans 19 amino acids. Unmatched junction bases numbered 18, after V lost 6 bases and J lost 1 base. Germline CDR1 MDHEN, CDR2 SYDVKM. The CDR3 DNA reads as TGTGCCAGCAGCAACCCCCTGGGCGAACAGGGGGCCAGGAACACTGAAGCTTTCTTT. It is translated as CASSNPLGEQGARNTEAFF.

This clone was counted only a few times. The V call is TRBV2, the J call TRBJ1-5; D not certain. This CDR3 contains 12 residues. The V end lost 3 bases, the J end lost 4 bases, and 4 bases lay between the germline ends. Germline lookup yields CDR1 SNHLY and CDR2 FYNNEI. The CDR3 here is CASSEDNQPQHF. CDR3 DNA sequence: TGTGCCAGCAGTGAGGATAATCAGCCCCAGCATTTT.

The chain combines TRBV28 with TRBJ2-1; 10 nucleotides match TRBD2. CDR1 and CDR2 (germline): MDHEN, SYDVKM. J was trimmed by 7 bases and V by 5 bases; bases with no gene match: 11. This CDR3 is 16 amino acids long. CDR3 coding DNA: TGTGCCAGCAGTCCCATGAGAGCGGGAGGGGGGAATGAGCAGTTCTTC. Its translation: CASSPMRAGGGNEQFF.

The J gene is TRBJ2-5, the V gene TRBV10-3; D call uncertain. The CDR3 consists of 14 residues. In germline, CDR1 is ENHRY, CDR2 SYGVKD. V gave up 4 bases and J gave up 4 bases, with 13 bases separating them. Here the CDR3 reads CAISASLPGETQYF. Written as DNA, the CDR3 is TGTGCCATCAGTGCCTCACTACCAGGAGAGACCCAGTACTTC.

The CDR3 loop reads CASSRGLGVETQYF. The CDR3 nucleotides read TGTGCCAGCAGCCGCGGGTTAGGGGTCGAGACCCAGTACTTC. This chain connects TRBV7-2 to TRBJ2-5, with D perhaps given as TRBD1 or TRBD2 (5 bases each). The V and J ends lost 5 bases and 5 bases respectively, with 15 bases between them. The CDR3 covers 14 residues. CDR1 and CDR2 (germline): SGHTA, FQGNSA.

The V and J genes are TRBV23-1 and TRBJ2-3, with 9 bases lining up with TRBD2. TRBV23-1 is reported as an ORF; its role is uncertain. This CDR3 contains 14 residues. Germline trimming cut 6 bases from V and 2 bases from J; bases unmatched to any gene: 3. Here the CDR3 DNA reads TGCGCCAGCAGACCTAGCGGGACCACAGATACGCAGTATTTT. Its translation: CASRPSGTTDTQYF.